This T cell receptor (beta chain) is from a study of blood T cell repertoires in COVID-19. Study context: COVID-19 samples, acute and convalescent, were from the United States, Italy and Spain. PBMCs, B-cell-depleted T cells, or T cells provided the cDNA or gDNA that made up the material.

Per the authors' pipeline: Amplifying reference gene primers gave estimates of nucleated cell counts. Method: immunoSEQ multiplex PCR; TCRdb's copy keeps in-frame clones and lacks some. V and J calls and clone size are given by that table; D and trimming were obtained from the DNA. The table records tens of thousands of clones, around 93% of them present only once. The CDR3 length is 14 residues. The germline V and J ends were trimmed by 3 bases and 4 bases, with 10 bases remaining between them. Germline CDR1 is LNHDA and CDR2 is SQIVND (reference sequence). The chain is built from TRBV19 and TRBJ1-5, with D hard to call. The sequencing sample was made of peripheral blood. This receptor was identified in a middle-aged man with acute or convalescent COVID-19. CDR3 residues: CASSIRTANQPQHF. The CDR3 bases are TGTGCCAGTAGTATTCGTACAGCTAATCAGCCCCAGCATTTT.